These 14 T cell receptor beta chains were all obtained from the same sample, sequenced in a study of cytomegalovirus exposure and HLA in healthy donors. It was with 60 Vbeta and 13 Jbeta primers that the PCR ran. The repertoire was sequenced with immunoSEQ multiplex PCR; TCRdb's copy has only in-frame clones and lacks some. Of some 100,000 clones in the sample, roughly three quarters are singletons; the top ten hold approximately 3.6%. The specimen was PBMCs. The origin of the receptors is a woman in her fifties or sixties in good health and CMV-seropositive.

The rearrangement links TRBV11-2 to TRBJ2-3; D is perhaps TRBD2 (5 bases). This CDR3 is built from 14 residues. Germline V CDR1 and CDR2: SGHAT, FQNNGV. Trimming shortened V by 1 base and J by 6 bases, and 11 bases separated the two germline ends. The CDR3 region is CASSLGTRSDTQYF. In nucleotides, the CDR3 is TGTGCCAGCAGCTTAGGAACTAGATCGGATACGCAGTATTTT.

Of note for this clone: At the DNA level, this CDR3 is encoded by other sequences in the same sample as well. This chain's CDR3 is CASSLSGLAGYNEQFF. In nucleotides, the CDR3 is TGTGCCAGCAGCCTTAGCGGACTAGCGGGGTACAATGAGCAGTTCTTC. The chain has TRBV27 and TRBJ2-1; 12 bases agree with TRBD2. The CDR3 is made up of 16 amino acids. The J segment lost 4 bases and the V segment lost 6 bases, leaving 7 bases of the junction unmatched. CDR1 and CDR2 from the germline V gene are MNHEY and SMNVEV (reference sequence).

The genes are TRBV5-1 and TRBJ1-1; weak D call: TRBD1 (6 bases). CDR1 SGHRS and CDR2 YFSETQ come from the germline V gene. The CDR3 is made up of 14 amino acids. V gave up 1 base and J gave up 1 base, with 8 bases separating them. The CDR3 sequence is CASSLQGPNTEAFF. CDR3 DNA: TGCGCCAGCAGCTTGCAGGGGCCGAACACTGAAGCTTTCTTT.

The rearrangement joins TRBV11-2 to TRBJ2-1; no firm D call. Germline CDR1 is SGHAT and CDR2 is FQNNGV. The germline V and J ends were trimmed by 2 bases and 8 bases, with 13 bases remaining between them. CDR3 length: 14 residues. CDR3 sequence reads: CASSLRWNGYEQFF. CDR3 coding DNA: TGTGCCAGCAGCTTACGGTGGAACGGGTATGAGCAGTTCTTC.

The chain combines TRBV7-2 with TRBJ2-5; D gene uncertain. The J call may be incorrect, as the DNA end agrees better with TRBJ2-7. Germline V gene lookup returns CDR1 SGHTA and CDR2 FQGNSA. This CDR3 has 13 amino acids. CDR3 coding DNA: TGTGCCAGCAGCCCCCGAAACGGGTACGAGCAGTACTTC. Amino acid sequence: CASSPRNGYEQYF.

The genes are TRBV4-2 and TRBJ2-5, with 9 bases that match TRBD2. Losses at the gene ends were 0 bases for V and 4 bases for J; bases not matched to a gene: 3. The CDR3 totals 15 residues. Germline V CDR1 and CDR2: LGHNA, YNFKEQ. CDR3 sequence: CASSQDARGGETQYF. As DNA, the CDR3 is TGTGCCAGCAGCCAAGATGCGCGGGGGGGAGAGACCCAGTACTTC.

The V and J genes are TRBV6-6 and TRBJ2-1; 12 bases are a match to TRBD2. The germline gives CDR1 MNHNY, CDR2 SVGAGI (reference sequence). This CDR3 is built from 15 residues. V trimming: 3 bases; J trimming: 9 bases; junction bases outside the gene matches: 6. The CDR3 sequence is CASSYVGLAGTEQFF. CDR3 nucleotides: TGTGCCAGCAGTTATGTGGGACTAGCGGGCACTGAGCAGTTCTTC.

This sequence joins TRBV9 and TRBJ1-2; TRBD1 aligns across 7 bases. Per the germline V gene, CDR1 is SGDLS and CDR2 is YYNGEE. The CDR3 is made up of 15 amino acids. After removal of 1 base from V and 7 bases from J, the junction contained 10 bases not matched to a gene. CDR3 protein: CASSVSGTDDFGYTF. The CDR3 nucleotides read TGTGCCAGCAGCGTATCCGGGACAGATGATTTTGGCTACACCTTC.

To note about this clone: A junction end diverges from the germline sequence, so it may reflect a read error. V gene TRBV7-9 combines with J gene TRBJ2-2; 8 nucleotides match TRBD2. The CDR3 length is 14 residues. Germline CDR1 SEHNR, CDR2 FQNEAQ (reference sequence). In DNA form, the CDR3 reads TGTTCCAGCAGCCCACGGACTAGCCTGGGGGAGCTGTTTTTT. Translating it yields CSSSPRTSLGELFF.

This clone was seen a single time. This rearrangement joins TRBV25-1 to TRBJ1-2; D is unclear. CDR3 size: 15 residues. Trimming removed 3 bases at V and 4 bases at J, with 15 bases between. Germline loops: CDR1 MGHDK, CDR2 SYGVNS. The CDR3, as DNA: TGTGCCAGCAGTGAGCAGGAGGGAAACGCCTATGGCTACACCTTC. Its translation is CASSEQEGNAYGYTF.

In its sample, this clone was seen a few times. The chain links TRBV6-1 to TRBJ1-1; no clear D. The length of the CDR3 is 13 residues. Germline loops: CDR1 MNHNS, CDR2 SASEGT. Trimming took off 2 bases at V and 1 base at J, with 5 bases between the two ends. The CDR3: CASSEQANTEAFF. The CDR3 DNA is TGTGCCAGCAGTGAACAGGCGAACACTGAAGCTTTCTTT.

This clone came up a few times. This rearrangement joins TRBV28 to TRBJ2-3; 9 nucleotides line up with TRBD2. V shed 7 bases and J 6 bases; nucleotides not matched to a gene: 5. The germline V gene encodes CDR1 MDHEN and CDR2 SYDVKM. The CDR3 consists of 13 residues. The CDR3 here is CASKGGGGDTQYF. Here the CDR3 DNA reads TGTGCCAGCAAGGGCGGGGGGGGCGATACGCAGTATTTT. Together with reference TRBV28 and TRBJ2-3, the CDR3 gives the full variable domain: DVKVTQSSRYLVKRTGEKVFLECVQDMDHENMFWYRQDPGLGLRLIYFSYDVKMKEKGDIPEGYSVSREKKERFSLILESASTNQTSMYLCASKGGGGDTQYFGPGTRLTVL.

The chain carries TRBV19 and TRBJ2-3; maybe TRBD2 (5 bases). The V end was cut by 3 bases, the J end by 1 base, with 14 bases between. CDR1 LNHDA and CDR2 SQIVND come from the germline V gene (reference sequence). This CDR3 spans 16 amino acids. CDR3 region: CASSISSAGGTDTQYF. As DNA, the CDR3 is TGTGCCAGTAGTATTTCGAGTGCGGGTGGCACAGATACGCAGTATTTT. The full variable domain, with the rest looked up from reference TRBV19 and TRBJ2-3, is DGGITQSPKYLFRKEGQNVTLSCEQNLNHDAMYWYRQDPGQGLRLIYYSQIVNDFQKGDIAEGYSVSREKKESFPLTVTSAQKNPTAFYLCASSISSAGGTDTQYFGPGTRLTVL.

The genes are TRBV5-1 and TRBJ2-7; TRBD2 might be the D (6 bases). The germline V gene encodes CDR1 SGHRS and CDR2 YFSETQ. The V and J ends lost 0 bases and 4 bases respectively, with 14 bases between them. The CDR3 is made up of 15 amino acids. This CDR3 reads CASSLDSSGRYEQYF. Here the CDR3 DNA reads TGCGCCAGCAGCTTGGATTCTTCAGGGAGGTACGAGCAGTACTTC. Variable domain in full (rest from reference TRBV5-1 and TRBJ2-7): KAGVTQTPRYLIKTRGQQVTLSCSPISGHRSVSWYQQTPGQGLQFLFEYFSETQRNKGNFPGRFSGRQFSNSRSEMNVSTLELGDSALYLCASSLDSSGRYEQYFGPGTRLTVT.